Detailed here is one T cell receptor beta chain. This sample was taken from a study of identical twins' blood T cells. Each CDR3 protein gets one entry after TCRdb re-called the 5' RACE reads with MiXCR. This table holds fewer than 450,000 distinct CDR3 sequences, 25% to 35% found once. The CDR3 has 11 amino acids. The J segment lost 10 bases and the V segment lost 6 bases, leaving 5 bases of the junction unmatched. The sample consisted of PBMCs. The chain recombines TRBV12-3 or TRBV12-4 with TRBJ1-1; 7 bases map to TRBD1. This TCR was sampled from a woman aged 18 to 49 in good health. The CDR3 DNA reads TGTGCCAGCAGCTGGACAGGTTCAGCTTTCTTT. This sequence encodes CASSWTGSAFF.